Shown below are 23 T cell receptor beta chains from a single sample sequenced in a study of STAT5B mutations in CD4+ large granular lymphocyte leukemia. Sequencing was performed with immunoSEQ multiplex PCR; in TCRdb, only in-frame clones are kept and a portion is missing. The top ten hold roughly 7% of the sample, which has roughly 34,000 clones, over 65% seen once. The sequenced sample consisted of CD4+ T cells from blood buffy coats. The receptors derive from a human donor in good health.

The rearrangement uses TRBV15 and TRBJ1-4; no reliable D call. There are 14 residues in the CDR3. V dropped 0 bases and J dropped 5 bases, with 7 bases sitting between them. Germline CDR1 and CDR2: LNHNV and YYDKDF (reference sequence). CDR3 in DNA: TGTGCCACCAGCAGAGATAGCGCAAATGAAAAACTGTTTTTT. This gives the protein CATSRDSANEKLFF.

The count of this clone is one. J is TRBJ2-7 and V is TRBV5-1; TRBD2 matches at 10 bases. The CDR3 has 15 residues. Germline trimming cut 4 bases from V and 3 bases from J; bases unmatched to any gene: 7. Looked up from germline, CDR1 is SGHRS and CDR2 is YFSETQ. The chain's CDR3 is CASSRSGRVVYEQYF. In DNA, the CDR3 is TGCGCCAGCAGCCGGAGCGGGAGGGTTGTCTACGAGCAGTACTTC.

The CDR3 spells CASSLGLAGGGGTQYF. In DNA, the CDR3 is TGTGCCAGCAGCCTGGGACTAGCGGGGGGTGGAGGTACGCAGTATTTT. The chain is built from TRBV7-3 and TRBJ2-3; 15 nucleotides match TRBD2. The CDR3 runs 16 residues. Germline V gives CDR1 SGHTA, CDR2 FQGTGA. V lost 5 bases and J lost 8; bases outside the gene matches: 8.

CDR3 in amino acids: CASKAGGNYGYTF. CDR3 coding DNA: TGTGCCAGCAAGGCAGGGGGCAACTATGGCTACACCTTC. The chain combines TRBV2 with TRBJ1-2; TRBD1 matches 8 bases. The CDR3 is 13 residues long. CDR1 is SNHLY, CDR2 FYNNEI, per germline. The trim removed 7 bases at V and 2 bases at J, leaving 3 bases unmatched. The whole variable domain, filled in from reference TRBV2 and TRBJ1-2, reads EPEVTQTPSHQVTQMGQEVILRCVPISNHLYFYWYRQILGQKVEFLVSFYNNEISEKSEIFDDQFSVERPDGSNFTLKIRSTKLEDSAMYFCASKAGGNYGYTFGSGTRLTVV.

The DNA of the CDR3 is TGTGCCAGCAGCCAAGATAGGCGGGAAGGGGAGCAGTTCTTC. Protein sequence: CASSQDRREGEQFF. V is TRBV4-2 and J is TRBJ2-1, with TRBD2 as a possible D gene (6 bases). Trimming took 0 bases from V and 10 from J, leaving 13 bases between them. This CDR3 spans 14 amino acids. CDR1 and CDR2 (germline): LGHNA, YNFKEQ.

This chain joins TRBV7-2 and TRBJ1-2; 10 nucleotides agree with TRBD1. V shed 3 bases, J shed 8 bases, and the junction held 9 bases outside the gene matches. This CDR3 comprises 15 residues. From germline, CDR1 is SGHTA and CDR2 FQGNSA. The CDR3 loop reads CASSFPPGQGSGYTF. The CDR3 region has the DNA TGTGCCAGCAGCTTCCCCCCGGGACAGGGGAGCGGCTACACCTTC.

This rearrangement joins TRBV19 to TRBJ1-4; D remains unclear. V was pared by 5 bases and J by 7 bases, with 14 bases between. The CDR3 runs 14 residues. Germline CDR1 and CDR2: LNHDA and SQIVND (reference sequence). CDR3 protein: CASSRPGSGEKLFF. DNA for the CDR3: TGTGCCAGTAGTCGACCGGGCTCAGGTGAAAAACTGTTTTTT.

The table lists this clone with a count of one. The CDR3 reads CASSLYRRGGTDTQYF. CDR3 DNA sequence: TGTGCCAGCAGCTTGTATCGCAGGGGAGGCACAGATACGCAGTATTTT. The chain links TRBV5-6 to TRBJ2-3, with a possible D match to TRBD1 (6 bases). The V end lost 1 base, the J end lost 1 base, and 13 bases lay between the germline ends. Germline V lookup: CDR1 SGHDT, CDR2 YYEEEE. The CDR3 loop spans 16 amino acids.

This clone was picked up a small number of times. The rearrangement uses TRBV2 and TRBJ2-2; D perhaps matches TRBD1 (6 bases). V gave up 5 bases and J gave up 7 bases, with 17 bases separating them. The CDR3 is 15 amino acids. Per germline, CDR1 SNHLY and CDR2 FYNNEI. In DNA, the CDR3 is TGTGCCAGCAGTCCGGGCCGCCGAGGGGGCGGGGAGCTGTTTTTT. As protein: CASSPGRRGGGELFF.

The CDR3 loop is CASSTTGGEQYF. CDR3 DNA: TGTGCCAGCTCAACTACAGGGGGCGAGCAGTACTTC. This chain uses TRBV18 with TRBJ2-7; 8 bases line up with TRBD1. CDR1 is KGHSH, CDR2 LQKENI, per germline. V was clipped by 5 bases and J by 6 bases; unmatched bases: 3. The CDR3 spans 12 residues. The full variable domain, completed using reference TRBV18 and TRBJ2-7, is NAGVMQNPRHLVRRRGQEARLRCSPMKGHSHVYWYRQLPEEGLKFMVYLQKENIIDESGMPKERFSAEFPKEGPSILRIQQVVRGDSAAYFCASSTTGGEQYFGPGTRLTVT.

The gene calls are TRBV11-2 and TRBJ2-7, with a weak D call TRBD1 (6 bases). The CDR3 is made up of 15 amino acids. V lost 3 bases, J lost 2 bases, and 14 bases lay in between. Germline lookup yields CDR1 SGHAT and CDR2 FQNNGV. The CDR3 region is CASSFRTGTTYEQYF. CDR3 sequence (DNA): TGTGCCAGCAGCTTTCGTACAGGGACAACCTACGAGCAGTACTTC.

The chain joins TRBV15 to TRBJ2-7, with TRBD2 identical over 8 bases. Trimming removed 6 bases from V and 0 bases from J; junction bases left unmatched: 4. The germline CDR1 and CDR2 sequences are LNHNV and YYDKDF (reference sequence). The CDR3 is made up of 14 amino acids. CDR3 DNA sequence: TGTGCCACCAGGTCCCTAGCGGGCTCCTACGAGCAGTACTTC. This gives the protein CATRSLAGSYEQYF.

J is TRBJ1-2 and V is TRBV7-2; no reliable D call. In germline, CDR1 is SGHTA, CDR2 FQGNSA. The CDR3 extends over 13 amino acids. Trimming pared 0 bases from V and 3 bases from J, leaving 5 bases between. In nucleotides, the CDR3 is TGTGCCAGCAGCTTAGCCAGGTACTATGGCTACACCTTC. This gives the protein CASSLARYYGYTF.

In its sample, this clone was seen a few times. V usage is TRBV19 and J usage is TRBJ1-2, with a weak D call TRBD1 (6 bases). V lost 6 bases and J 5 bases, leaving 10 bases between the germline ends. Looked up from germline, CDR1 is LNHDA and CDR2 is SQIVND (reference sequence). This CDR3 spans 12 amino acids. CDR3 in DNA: TGTGCCAGTAGCAATACAGGGTATGGCTACACCTTC. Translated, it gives CASSNTGYGYTF. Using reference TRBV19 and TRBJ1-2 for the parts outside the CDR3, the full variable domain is DGGITQSPKYLFRKEGQNVTLSCEQNLNHDAMYWYRQDPGQGLRLIYYSQIVNDFQKGDIAEGYSVSREKKESFPLTVTSAQKNPTAFYLCASSNTGYGYTFGSGTRLTVV.

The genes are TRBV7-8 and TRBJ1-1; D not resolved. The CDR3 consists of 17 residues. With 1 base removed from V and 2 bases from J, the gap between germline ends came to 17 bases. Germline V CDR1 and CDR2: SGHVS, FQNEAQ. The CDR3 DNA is TGTGCCAGCAGCTTAGTCACAGACGGGATTCTTAACACTGAAGCTTTCTTT. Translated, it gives CASSLVTDGILNTEAFF.

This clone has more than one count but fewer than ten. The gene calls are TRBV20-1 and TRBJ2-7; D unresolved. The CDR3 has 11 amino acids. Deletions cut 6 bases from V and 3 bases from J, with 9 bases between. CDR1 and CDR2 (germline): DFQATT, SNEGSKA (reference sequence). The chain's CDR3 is CSADHHYEQYF. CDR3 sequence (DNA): TGCAGTGCCGACCACCACTACGAGCAGTACTTC.

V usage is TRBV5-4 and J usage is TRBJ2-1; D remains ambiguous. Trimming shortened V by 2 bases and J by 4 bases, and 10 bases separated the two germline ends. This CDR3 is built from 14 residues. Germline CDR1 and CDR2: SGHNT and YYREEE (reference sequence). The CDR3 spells CASSFPDTYNEQFF. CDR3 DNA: TGTGCCAGCAGCTTCCCGGATACGTACAATGAGCAGTTCTTC.

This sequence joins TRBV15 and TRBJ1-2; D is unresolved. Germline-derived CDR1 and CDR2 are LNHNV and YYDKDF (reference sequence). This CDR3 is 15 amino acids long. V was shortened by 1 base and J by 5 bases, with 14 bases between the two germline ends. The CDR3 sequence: CATSRGTEAGYGYTF. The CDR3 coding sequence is TGTGCCACCAGCAGAGGAACAGAGGCAGGATATGGCTACACCTTC. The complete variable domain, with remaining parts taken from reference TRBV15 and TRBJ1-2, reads DAMVIQNPRYQVTQFGKPVTLSCSQTLNHNVMYWYQQKSSQAPKLLFHYYDKDFNNEADTPDNFQSRRPNTSFCFLDIRSPGLGDTAMYLCATSRGTEAGYGYTFGSGTRLTVV.

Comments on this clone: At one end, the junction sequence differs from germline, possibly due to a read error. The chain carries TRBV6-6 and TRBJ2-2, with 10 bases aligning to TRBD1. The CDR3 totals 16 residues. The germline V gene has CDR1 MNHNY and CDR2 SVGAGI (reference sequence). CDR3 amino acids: CASSQRQGAKTGELFF. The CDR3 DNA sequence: TGTGCCAGCAGTCAAAGACAGGGGGCGAAAACCGGGGAGCTGTTTTTT.

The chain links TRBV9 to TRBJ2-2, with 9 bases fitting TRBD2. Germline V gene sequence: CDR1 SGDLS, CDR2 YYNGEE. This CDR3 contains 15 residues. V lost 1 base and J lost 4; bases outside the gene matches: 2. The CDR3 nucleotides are TGTGCCAGCAGCGTACTAGCGGGGCGCACCGGGGAGCTGTTTTTT. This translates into CASSVLAGRTGELFF.

As DNA, the CDR3 is TGTGCCAGCAGCTTGGGGCGGACCTCGAGCGGTGAGCAGTTCTTC. Protein sequence: CASSLGRTSSGEQFF. J is TRBJ2-1 and V is TRBV5-6; tentatively, D is TRBD2 (5 bases). This CDR3 spans 15 amino acids. Trimming took off 0 bases at V and 9 bases at J, with 16 bases between the two ends. In germline, CDR1 is SGHDT, CDR2 YYEEEE.

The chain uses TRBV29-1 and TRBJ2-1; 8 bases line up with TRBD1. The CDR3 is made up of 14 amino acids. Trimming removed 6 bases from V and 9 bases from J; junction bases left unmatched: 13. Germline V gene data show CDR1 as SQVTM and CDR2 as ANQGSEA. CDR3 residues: CSVPGQASGGEQFF. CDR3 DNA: TGCAGCGTCCCGGGACAGGCCTCTGGGGGTGAGCAGTTCTTC.

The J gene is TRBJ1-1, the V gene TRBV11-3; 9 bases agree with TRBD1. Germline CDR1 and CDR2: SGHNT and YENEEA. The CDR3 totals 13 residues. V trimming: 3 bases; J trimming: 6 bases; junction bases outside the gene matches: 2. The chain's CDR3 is CASSFRQGAEAFF. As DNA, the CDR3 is TGTGCCAGCAGCTTTAGACAGGGGGCTGAAGCTTTCTTT. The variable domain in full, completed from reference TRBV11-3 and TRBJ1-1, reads EAGVVQSPRYKIIEKKQPVAFWCNPISGHNTLYWYLQNLGQGPELLIRYENEEAVDDSQLPKDRFSAERLKGVDSTLKIQPAELGDSAVYLCASSFRQGAEAFFGQGTRLTVV.